This T cell receptor beta chain originates from a study of T cells expressing NK-cell markers. TCRdb reprocessed the 5' RACE reads, keeping one entry per CDR3 protein, no DNA. The ten top clones account for under 1.5%, within a sample of under 600,000 distinct CDR3 sequences. Sequenced sample: blood T cells: a sorted CD56 or NKG2C T cell subset, CD4+ or CD8+ T cells, or bulk PBMC T cells (not recorded which). The source is a woman aged 45-65 years in good health.

The CDR3: CASKASTEAFF. The chain couples TRBV12-3 or TRBV12-4 to TRBJ1-1. The CDR3 extends over 11 amino acids.